The next 18 T cell receptor beta chains were all read from a single sample in a study of shared clonotypes between healthy human individuals. Produced via immunoSEQ multiplex PCR; TCRdb's table is partial and in-frame only. The sample carries over a million clones, approximately 70% recorded once. What was sequenced was memory CD4+ T cells sorted from blood. Subset reported: CD45RA-negative fraction. The receptors originated from a man younger than 35 in good health.

The rearrangement uses TRBV30 and TRBJ2-2; D is unclear. The CDR3 has 12 amino acids. Looked up from germline, CDR1 is GTSNPN and CDR2 is SVGIG (reference sequence). V was trimmed by 8 bases and J by 7 bases, leaving 14 bases between them. CDR3 protein: CAHAAVIGELFF. CDR3 bases: TGTGCCCATGCCGCGGTTATCGGGGAGCTGTTTTTT.

The chain has TRBV7-2 and TRBJ2-3; TRBD1 matches 9 bases. Germline trimming cut 4 bases from V and 4 bases from J; bases unmatched to any gene: 9. Germline assignment: CDR1 SGHTA and CDR2 FQGNSA. CDR3 length: 16 amino acids. CDR3 sequence: CASSSYGQGSADTQYF. The CDR3 DNA is TGTGCCAGCAGCTCCTATGGACAGGGGAGTGCAGATACGCAGTATTTT. Drawing the rest from reference TRBV7-2 and TRBJ2-3, the complete variable domain is GAGVSQSPSNKVTEKGKDVELRCDPISGHTALYWYRQSLGQGLEFLIYFQGNSAPDKSGLPSDRFSAERTGGSVSTLTIQRTQQEDSAVYLCASSSYGQGSADTQYFGPGTRLTVL.

The V gene is TRBV2, the J gene TRBJ2-2; TRBD1 might be the D (5 bases). Per germline, CDR1 SNHLY and CDR2 FYNNEI. V was shortened by 1 base and J by 6 bases, with 15 bases between the two germline ends. The CDR3 length is 16 residues. CDR3 sequence: CASSEDARDNAGELFF. The DNA of the CDR3 is TGTGCCAGCAGTGAAGACGCCAGGGATAACGCCGGGGAGCTGTTTTTT.

This chain connects TRBV28 to TRBJ2-7; D gene uncertain. Trimming left V 1 base short and J 3 bases short, with 13 bases between. Per germline, CDR1 MDHEN and CDR2 SYDVKM. The CDR3 has 15 residues. Here the CDR3 reads CASSLSAGRIYEQYF. The CDR3 DNA is TGTGCCAGCAGTTTATCGGCCGGCCGGATCTACGAGCAGTACTTC.

The V call is TRBV5-5, the J call TRBJ1-5; a possible D gene is TRBD1 (5 bases). Germline V gene sequence: CDR1 SGHKS, CDR2 YYEKEE (reference sequence). With 2 bases removed from V and 4 bases from J, the gap between germline ends came to 13 bases. CDR3 size: 15 residues. The CDR3: CASSLAGTENQPQHF. The CDR3 nucleotides are TGTGCCAGCAGCTTAGCAGGGACTGAAAATCAGCCCCAGCATTTT.

V gene TRBV18 combines with J gene TRBJ2-7; 9 nucleotides agree with TRBD2. The CDR3 length is 15 residues. Per germline, CDR1 KGHSH and CDR2 LQKENI. V gave up 2 bases and J gave up 3 bases; unmatched junction bases: 5. For the CDR3, the DNA is TGTGCCAGCTCACCATTGGTAGCGGGAGTCTACGAGCAGTACTTC. The encoded protein is CASSPLVAGVYEQYF. Combining the CDR3 with reference TRBV18 and TRBJ2-7 gives the whole variable domain NAGVMQNPRHLVRRRGQEARLRCSPMKGHSHVYWYRQLPEEGLKFMVYLQKENIIDESGMPKERFSAEFPKEGPSILRIQQVVRGDSAAYFCASSPLVAGVYEQYFGPGTRLTVT.

This chain connects TRBV18 to TRBJ1-2, with 7 bases identical to TRBD1. Unmatched junction bases numbered 5, after V lost 4 bases and J lost 6 bases. The CDR3 sequence is 13 residues long. In germline, CDR1 is KGHSH, CDR2 LQKENI. CDR3 protein: CASSLGTADGYTF. The CDR3 coding sequence is TGTGCCAGCTCACTCGGGACAGCCGATGGCTACACCTTC. Full variable domain (rest looked up from reference TRBV18 and TRBJ1-2): NAGVMQNPRHLVRRRGQEARLRCSPMKGHSHVYWYRQLPEEGLKFMVYLQKENIIDESGMPKERFSAEFPKEGPSILRIQQVVRGDSAAYFCASSLGTADGYTFGSGTRLTVV.

The J gene is TRBJ2-7, the V gene TRBV10-3; 12 bases are a match to TRBD1. J lost 1 base, V lost 4 bases, and 5 bases had no gene match. This CDR3 spans 16 amino acids. CDR1 is ENHRY and CDR2 is SYGVKD in the germline V gene. CDR3 protein: CAISGPGQGASYEQYF. Written as DNA, the CDR3 is TGTGCCATCAGTGGACCGGGACAGGGGGCTTCCTACGAGCAGTACTTC.

Worth noting for this clone: Other DNA sequences in this specimen translate into the identical CDR3. The J gene is TRBJ2-5, the V gene TRBV30; no clear D. Trimming removed 0 bases from V and 4 bases from J, with 6 bases in between. The CDR3 totals 12 residues. Germline lookup yields CDR1 GTSNPN and CDR2 SVGIG (reference sequence). The CDR3 sequence is CAWSVGGETQYF. The DNA for the CDR3 is TGTGCCTGGAGTGTAGGTGGAGAGACCCAGTACTTC.

The rearrangement links TRBV6-5 to TRBJ1-1, with 7 bases aligning to TRBD1. V was clipped by 1 base and J by 4 bases; unmatched bases: 3. The CDR3 is made up of 14 amino acids. Germline loops: CDR1 MNHEY, CDR2 SVGAGI. The CDR3 nucleotides read TGTGCCAGCAGTTACTTGACAGGGTCCACTGAAGCTTTCTTT. The encoded protein is CASSYLTGSTEAFF.

V and J are TRBV11-2 and TRBJ2-1; the D gene is possibly TRBD1 (5 bases). The germline V gene has CDR1 SGHAT and CDR2 FQNNGV. The CDR3 is made up of 14 amino acids. The V end lost 1 base, the J end lost 7 bases, and 11 bases lay between the germline ends. The CDR3 DNA follows: TGTGCCAGCAGCTTAGGACAGCTTAGGAATGAGCAGTTCTTC. Its translation: CASSLGQLRNEQFF.

This rearrangement joins TRBV29-1 to TRBJ2-7; D may be TRBD2 (7 bases). The CDR3 runs 13 residues. V dropped 4 bases and J dropped 7 bases, with 17 bases sitting between them. Germline V gives CDR1 SQVTM, CDR2 ANQGSEA. The CDR3 reads CSVGGLKGGEQYF. The CDR3, as DNA: TGCAGCGTTGGAGGCCTTAAGGGGGGGGAGCAGTACTTC.

The chain couples TRBV5-1 to TRBJ2-7; 12 nucleotides align to TRBD2. CDR3 length equals 16 residues. After removal of 4 bases from V and 0 bases from J, the junction contained 5 bases not matched to a gene. CDR1 is SGHRS and CDR2 is YFSETQ in the germline V gene. The DNA of the CDR3 is TGCGCCAGCAGCCCCGGGACTAGCGGGCGCTCCTACGAGCAGTACTTC. It codes for CASSPGTSGRSYEQYF.

V and J are TRBV6-1 and TRBJ2-7; no definite D call. Germline CDR1 is MNHNS and CDR2 is SASEGT. V was shortened by 6 bases and J by 1 base, with 13 bases between the two germline ends. The CDR3 runs to 14 residues. CDR3: CASSALTISYEQYF. The CDR3 nucleotides are TGTGCCAGCAGCGCCCTGACCATTTCCTACGAGCAGTACTTC.

V gene TRBV12-5 combines with J gene TRBJ2-5; 9 nucleotides match TRBD1. Trimming cost V 4 bases and J 5 bases; bases outside gene matches: 8. The CDR3 runs 15 residues. Germline V lookup: CDR1 LGHNT, CDR2 FRNRAP. The CDR3 loop is CASGSTNRGRETQYF. DNA of the CDR3: TGTGCTAGTGGTTCGACGAACAGGGGGCGGGAGACCCAGTACTTC. Full variable domain (outside the CDR3, taken from reference TRBV12-5 and TRBJ2-5): DARVTQTPRHKVTEMGQEVTMRCQPILGHNTVFWYRQTMMQGLELLAYFRNRAPLDDSGMPKDRFSAEMPDATLATLKIQPSEPRDSAVYFCASGSTNRGRETQYFGPGTRLLVL.

The chain carries TRBV5-5 and TRBJ1-6; D is perhaps TRBD1 (5 bases). This CDR3 is 15 amino acids long. V was cut by 1 base and J by 3 bases, with 8 bases left in between. Germline loops: CDR1 SGHKS, CDR2 YYEKEE (reference sequence). The CDR3 DNA follows: TGTGCCAGCAGCTTGTCCGACAGCTATAATTCACCCCTCCACTTT. Its translation: CASSLSDSYNSPLHF. Variable domain in full (rest from reference TRBV5-5 and TRBJ1-6): DAGVTQSPTHLIKTRGQQVTLRCSPISGHKSVSWYQQVLGQGPQFIFQYYEKEERGRGNFPDRFSARQFPNYSSELNVNALLLGDSALYLCASSLSDSYNSPLHFGNGTRLTVT.

The chain uses TRBV7-2 and TRBJ1-2, with TRBD1 matching 8 bases. The germline CDR1 and CDR2 sequences are SGHTA and FQGNSA. The CDR3 length is 13 residues. V lost 5 bases, J lost 4 bases, and 3 bases stayed unmatched. The CDR3 sequence is CASSADRGYGYTF. CDR3 DNA sequence: TGTGCCAGCAGCGCCGACAGGGGCTATGGCTACACCTTC. Full variable domain (missing parts from reference TRBV7-2 and TRBJ1-2): GAGVSQSPSNKVTEKGKDVELRCDPISGHTALYWYRQSLGQGLEFLIYFQGNSAPDKSGLPSDRFSAERTGGSVSTLTIQRTQQEDSAVYLCASSADRGYGYTFGSGTRLTVV.

About this clone: With a much larger clone just one base away, this may be a read error. The chain combines TRBV6-4 with TRBJ1-5; 9 bases fit TRBD1. Germline V gives CDR1 MRHNA, CDR2 SNTAGT. The J segment lost 6 bases and the V segment lost 4 bases, leaving 1 base of the junction unmatched. CDR3 length: 13 amino acids. CDR3 protein: CASSAGQGQPQHF. CDR3 in DNA: TGTGCCAGCAGTGCGGGACAGGGTCAGCCCCAGCATTTT.